This TCR beta chain was captured in a study of shared clonotypes between healthy human individuals (dated by TCRdb to the early 2020s). Context from the whole study: The cohort comprised two women and a few men aged 18 to 49 years. For each donor, CD4 naive and CD4 memory were each given three plates, CD8 naive was given two plates, and CD8 memory was given one plate. To estimate repertoire size and how much clonotype sharing occurs between individuals, the study deeply sequenced the blood TCR repertoires of a handful of healthy adults. To increase sequencing depth and limit assay-specific biases, different laboratories used diverse techniques to prepare libraries and sequence TCR repertoires. Between about 0.94 and 8.9 billion PBMCs per donor were obtained by leukapheresis.

Worth noting for this clone: Its antigen target is currently unknown. No quality values exist for individual bases; no much larger clone is one base distant.

Healthy HIV-negative adults with no recently reported acute infections or vaccinations were included as donors. Every donor was a Caucasian adult living in Nashville, Tennessee, USA. Magnetic negative selection was used to enrich CD4+ T cells, after which naive cells were positively selected on CD45RA and the negative fraction became the memory subset. Blood was collected by leukapheresis, and PBMCs were isolated by Ficoll-Histopaque density gradient centrifugation and then cryopreserved in liquid nitrogen vapor phase. Analytical flow cytometry was used to check the purity and quantity of each magnetically sorted T cell population. Genomic DNA was isolated from every sorted fraction and measured by UV absorbance on a Nanodrop 2000c. Study-level results and caveats: Approximately 5% of naive CD4, 3.5% of naive CD8, approximately 2.2% of memory CD4, and about 0.4% of memory CD8 clonotypes were shared across several donors. Because the study included only a small number of donors, the genetic and exposure-history diversity represented was limited. Sampling was restricted to blood, and TCR repertoires in tissues likely differ from the TCR repertoires found in blood. Even with the large sequencing depth, rarefaction of the sorted-subset datasets indicated that sequencing was incomplete. Naive subsets generally had larger estimated clonotype richness than memory subsets. Compared with non-shared clonotypes, clonotypes shared by all four sorted-subset donors had higher generation probabilities. Pairwise subsampling led to the expectation that sequencing depth would affect the degree of clonotype sharing among donors.

V and J lose 5 bases and 4 bases, and a span of 14 bases separates them. Reading the germline V gene gives CDR1 LGHNA and CDR2 YSLEER. CDR3 length: 14 amino acids, cysteine to phenylalanine. Only CDR3 DNA is held: 42 bases, read in frame from base 1. TCR CDR3 regions were amplified from genomic DNA by multiplex PCR using the deep immunoSEQ assay. For each cell subset, the extracted genomic DNA was distributed evenly across all wells of several immunoSEQ 96-well plates, and each plate served as one replicate. For sorted subsets, each replicate PCR was loaded with about 0.2 ug genomic DNA, equivalent to 30,000 to 35,000 T cell genomes. The purified libraries were quantified using a Qubit 3.0 fluorometer, sized with a Bioanalyzer 2100, and then quantified again using the KAPA Library Quantification kit. A separate single-read 150-cycle Illumina NextSeq 550 flow cell was used to sequence each immunoSEQ 96-well plate. Per the authors' processing: The immunoSEQ output contained only junctional sequences without quality scores, so filtering could not match that applied to full-length reads. Sequences were annotated with PyIR, a Python wrapper for IgBLAST v1.9, and V/J genes and CDR3 were assigned using IMGT germline references. Reads with weak V/J assignments (E-value above 1e-6), missing CDR3, stop codons, out-of-frame junctions, or ambiguous translated residues were removed. V3J clonotypes were defined as sequences sharing the same inferred V gene, J gene, and CDR3 amino acid sequence. Percentage overlap between repertoires was computed as shared unique clonotypes divided by the size of the smaller repertoire. Three approaches were used to assess repertoire richness: RTK rarefaction, the Chao1 estimator, and Recon v2.1 estimates of unobserved clonotypes. Generation probabilities for all TCRbeta clonotypes obtained by the gDNA method from a few donors were computed using OLGA. TCRdb mirrors the immuneACCESS table, restricted to in-frame sequences. Some clones are absent from its copies; in checked studies, under half trace to an unresolved V gene, and the reason for the others is unknown. V and J calls plus clone size are reproduced from that table; the DNA served to infer D and trimming. The sample has about 2.4 million clones on record, approximately 93% of them singletons. The biggest ten clones account for approximately 0.37% of the sample.

The sample comprised naive CD4+ T cells from PBMCs. The cell subset or site label, as the study defines it: CD45RA+ positively selected. The TCR originated in a man younger than 35 in good health. Some clones in this sample may be carry-over from other donors' samples. The V gene is TRBV4-3 and the J gene is TRBJ2-5; matching of 5 bases hints at TRBD1 as the D gene. The CDR3 reads CASSSFSRGETQYF. The nucleotides read TGCGCCAGCAGCTCGTTTTCTAGGGGAGAGACCCAGTACTTC.